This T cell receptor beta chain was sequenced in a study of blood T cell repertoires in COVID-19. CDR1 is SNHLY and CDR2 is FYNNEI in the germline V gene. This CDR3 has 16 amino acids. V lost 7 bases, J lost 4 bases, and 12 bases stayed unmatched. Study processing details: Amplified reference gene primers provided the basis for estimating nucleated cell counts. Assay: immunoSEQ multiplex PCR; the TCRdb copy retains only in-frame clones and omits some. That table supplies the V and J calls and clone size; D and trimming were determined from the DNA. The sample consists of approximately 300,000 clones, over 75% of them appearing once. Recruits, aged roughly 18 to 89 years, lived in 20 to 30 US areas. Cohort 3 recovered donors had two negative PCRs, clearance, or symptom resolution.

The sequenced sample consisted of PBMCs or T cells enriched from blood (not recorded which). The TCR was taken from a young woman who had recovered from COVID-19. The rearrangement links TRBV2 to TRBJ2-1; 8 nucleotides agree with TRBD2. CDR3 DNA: TGTGCCAGCACCCCCCCCGGGGGGGGAGATTACAATGAGCAGTTCTTC. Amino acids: CASTPPGGGDYNEQFF.